This TCR beta chain came from a study of molecular identifiers for immune sequencing clone quantification. Unmatched junction bases numbered 4, after V lost 1 base and J lost 0 bases. CDR1 is SGDLS, CDR2 YYNGEE, per germline. This CDR3 contains 18 residues. Using its own MiXCR run on the PCR reads, TCRdb lists one record per CDR3 protein. The data hold about 640,000 distinct CDR3 sequences, with 15% to 20% observed a single time. This receptor was taken from a human donor in good health. Some libraries in this study had Jurkat cell RNA spiked in. V is TRBV9 and J is TRBJ2-1, with TRBD2 identical over 13 bases. The sample was naive CD8+ T cells from blood, with Jurkat cell RNA spiked in. Regarding subset: FACS-sorted CD8+CD4-CCR7+CD45RA+ naive T cells. CDR3 DNA: TGTGCCAGCAGCGTACGACTAGCGGGGGGCCCCTCCTACAATGAGCAGTTCTTC. Encoded protein: CASSVRLAGGPSYNEQFF. Complete variable domain (other parts from reference TRBV9 and TRBJ2-1): DSGVTQTPKHLITATGQRVTLRCSPRSGDLSVYWYQQSLDQGLQFLIQYYNGEERAKGNILERFSAQQFPDLHSELNLSSLELGDSALYFCASSVRLAGGPSYNEQFFGPGTRLTVL.